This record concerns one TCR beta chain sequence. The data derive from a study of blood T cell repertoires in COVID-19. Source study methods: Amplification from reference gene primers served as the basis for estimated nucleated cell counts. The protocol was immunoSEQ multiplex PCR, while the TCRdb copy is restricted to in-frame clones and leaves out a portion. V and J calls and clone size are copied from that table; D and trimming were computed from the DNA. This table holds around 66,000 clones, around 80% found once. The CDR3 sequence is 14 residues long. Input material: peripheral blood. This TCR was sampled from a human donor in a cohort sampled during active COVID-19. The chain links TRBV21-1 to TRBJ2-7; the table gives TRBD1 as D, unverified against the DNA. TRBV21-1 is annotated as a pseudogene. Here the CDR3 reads CASSKVREAREQYF. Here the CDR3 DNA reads TGTGCCAGCAGCAAAGTCAGGGAAGCGCGCGAGCAGTACTTC.